Below, 27 T cell receptor beta chains from the same sample are listed, as sequenced in a study of beta chain features in type 1 diabetes (dated by TCRdb to 2016 to 2019). The library was generated by the immunoSEQ multiplex PCR assay. The entire isolated RNA was reverse transcribed using the High Capacity cDNA Reverse Transcription Kit, and thus expressed TCRB transcripts were sequenced. Held by TCRdb, this immuneACCESS table contains in-frame sequences only and omits some clones. Under half of the omission traces to an unresolved V gene where checked; the cause of the rest is unknown. The sample table records about 930,000 clones; roughly a sixth of these occur just once. Around 0.02% of the sample is taken by the ten largest. Input material: naive CD4+ T cells from blood. According to the study, the label for this sample's cell subset or site signals: true naive CD4+ T cells. The receptors stem from a woman between 18 and 29 years old in good health.

The CDR3 region is CASSRDSSYEQYF. CDR3 bases: TGCGCCAGCAGCCGGGACAGTTCCTACGAGCAGTACTTC. The chain employs TRBV4-3 and TRBJ2-5; TRBD1 aligns across 7 bases. The last part of the DNA fits TRBJ2-7 better; the J call may be wrong. The CDR3 length is 13 residues. Germline CDR1 reads LGHNA; CDR2 reads YSLEER.

The V call is TRBV7-6, the J call TRBJ2-3; 7 nucleotides match TRBD2. After removal of 1 base from V and 2 bases from J, the junction contained 3 bases not matched to a gene. CDR3 length: 15 residues. CDR1 and CDR2 (germline): SGHVS, FNYEAQ. DNA of the CDR3: TGTGCCAGCAGCTTAGTAGCGGGTTACACAGATACGCAGTATTTT. Amino acid sequence: CASSLVAGYTDTQYF.

This clone came up a few times. This chain joins TRBV10-3 and TRBJ2-6; either TRBD1 or TRBD2 may supply D (5 bases each). CDR1 is ENHRY and CDR2 is SYGVKD in the germline V gene. The CDR3 sequence is 15 residues long. V lost 9 bases and J lost 0, with 12 bases in between. The DNA of the CDR3 is TGTGCCATTGAGGGGTTTGACTCTGGGGCCAACGTCCTGACTTTC. This encodes CAIEGFDSGANVLTF.

This clone turned up a few times. The chain has TRBV18 and TRBJ2-2; D remains ambiguous. The V gene lost 3 bases and the J gene lost 0 bases, with 11 bases spanning the gap. The CDR3 runs 16 residues. Germline V gives CDR1 KGHSH, CDR2 LQKENI. The CDR3 spells CASSPVHVANTGELFF. DNA for the CDR3: TGTGCCAGCTCACCTGTGCACGTAGCGAACACCGGGGAGCTGTTTTTT.

This chain uses TRBV4-3 with TRBJ2-2; 7 bases fit TRBD2. The germline gives CDR1 LGHNA, CDR2 YSLEER. V lost 0 bases and J lost 6; bases outside the gene matches: 7. The CDR3 sequence is 16 residues long. The CDR3 spells CASSQDLAGDAGELFF. In DNA form, the CDR3 reads TGCGCCAGCAGCCAAGATCTTGCGGGGGACGCCGGGGAGCTGTTTTTT.

The rearrangement uses TRBV27 and TRBJ1-1; weak D call: TRBD1 (6 bases). V shed 6 bases and J shed 3 bases, with 17 bases lying between them. CDR3 length equals 15 residues. Germline V gene sequence: CDR1 MNHEY, CDR2 SMNVEV (reference sequence). The CDR3 nucleotides read TGTGCCAGCAGCCAACCCAGGGGAACGGACACTGAAGCTTTCTTT. Its protein is CASSQPRGTDTEAFF.

The chain carries TRBV5-1 and TRBJ2-2, with D unclear. Germline values: CDR1 SGHRS, CDR2 YFSETQ. V was clipped by 4 bases and J by 5 bases, with 12 bases between them. The CDR3 spans 14 residues. The CDR3: CASSPSTTTGELFF. The CDR3 DNA follows: TGCGCCAGCAGCCCCTCCACCACTACCGGGGAGCTGTTTTTT. Complete variable domain (other parts from reference TRBV5-1 and TRBJ2-2): KAGVTQTPRYLIKTRGQQVTLSCSPISGHRSVSWYQQTPGQGLQFLFEYFSETQRNKGNFPGRFSGRQFSNSRSEMNVSTLELGDSALYLCASSPSTTTGELFFGEGSRLTVL.

A few counts support this clone. V is TRBV7-6 and J is TRBJ2-2; D gene ambiguous. CDR3 length: 13 residues. Between the trimmed V and J ends, which lost 2 bases and 5 bases, there was a span of 6 bases. From germline, CDR1 is SGHVS and CDR2 FNYEAQ. The CDR3 sequence: CASSLSGTGELFF. CDR3 in DNA: TGTGCCAGCAGCTTATCCGGGACCGGGGAGCTGTTTTTT. The variable domain in full, completed from reference TRBV7-6 and TRBJ2-2, reads GAGVSQSPRYKVTKRGQDVALRCDPISGHVSLYWYRQALGQGPEFLTYFNYEAQQDKSGLPNDRFSAERPEGSISTLTIQRTEQRDSAMYRCASSLSGTGELFFGEGSRLTVL.

The chain couples TRBV12-2 to TRBJ2-7; the table's D gene call, TRBD1, was not cross checked with the DNA. TRBV12-2 is assigned pseudogene status. This CDR3 is 15 amino acids long. The CDR3 is CASRLNPRAWGEQYF. CDR3 sequence (DNA): TGTGCAAGTCGCTTAAACCCCAGGGCTTGGGGCGAGCAGTACTTC.

The chain uses TRBV6-6 and TRBJ1-5; a possible D gene is TRBD1 (6 bases). CDR3 length: 14 residues. Germline loops: CDR1 MNHNY, CDR2 SVGAGI (reference sequence). Trimming took 6 bases from V and 1 from J, leaving 10 bases between them. CDR3 in amino acids: CASSLDRSNQPQHF. The CDR3 bases are TGTGCCAGCAGCCTAGACAGGAGCAATCAGCCCCAGCATTTT.

This clone showed up just a few times. The chain is built from TRBV10-2 and TRBJ2-7; unclear D gene. Trimming left V 2 bases short and J 0 bases short, with 14 bases between. This CDR3 has 16 residues. CDR1 and CDR2 from the germline V gene are WSHSY and SAAADI. This chain's CDR3 is CASSETSRGNSYEQYF. CDR3 sequence (DNA): TGCGCCAGCAGTGAGACTTCTCGCGGTAACTCCTACGAGCAGTACTTC.

This chain connects TRBV27 to TRBJ1-6, with D tentatively TRBD1 (5 bases). Trimming pared 3 bases from V and 10 bases from J, leaving 13 bases between. Per the germline V gene, CDR1 is MNHEY and CDR2 is SMNVEV (reference sequence). The CDR3 sequence is 14 residues long. CDR3 nucleotides: TGTGCCAGCAGTTTTAGACAGACTGGGTCACCCCTCCACTTT. Its translation is CASSFRQTGSPLHF.

This rearrangement joins TRBV7-2 to TRBJ1-1; 8 nucleotides match TRBD1. With V trimmed by 5 bases and J by 1 base, 12 bases remained unmatched. CDR3 length: 17 residues. Germline loops: CDR1 SGHTA, CDR2 FQGNSA. The CDR3 DNA reads as TGTGCCAGCAGCCCTCGGACAGGGTTTATTTCGAACACTGAAGCTTTCTTT. This gives the protein CASSPRTGFISNTEAFF.

Turning to this clone: One end of the junction varies from germline; a read error may be responsible. The chain couples TRBV10-3 to TRBJ2-4; TRBD2 aligns across 13 bases. The V gene's germline CDR1 is ENHRY and CDR2 SYGVKD. The CDR3 runs to 14 residues. The CDR3 reads CAISDPGLAGTVFF. Here the CDR3 DNA reads TGTGCCATCAGTGACCCGGGACTAGCGGGAACTGTGTTCTTC.

This clone occurred a few times. V is TRBV5-1 and J is TRBJ1-2, with D possibly being TRBD1 (5 bases). Germline V CDR1 and CDR2: SGHRS, YFSETQ. The CDR3 consists of 19 residues. V was cut by 4 bases and J by 2 bases, with 27 bases left in between. CDR3 region: CASSPELHWRLRQNYGYTF. CDR3 bases: TGCGCCAGCAGCCCCGAATTACATTGGAGGTTAAGACAGAACTATGGCTACACCTTC. Based on the CDR3 plus reference TRBV5-1 and TRBJ1-2, the full variable domain is KAGVTQTPRYLIKTRGQQVTLSCSPISGHRSVSWYQQTPGQGLQFLFEYFSETQRNKGNFPGRFSGRQFSNSRSEMNVSTLELGDSALYLCASSPELHWRLRQNYGYTFGSGTRLTVV.

This rearrangement joins TRBV5-4 to TRBJ2-7, with TRBD2 matching over 11 bases. Trimming removed 4 bases from V and 3 bases from J; junction bases left unmatched: 3. Germline CDR1 reads SGHNT; CDR2 reads YYREEE (reference sequence). This CDR3 is built from 14 residues. This CDR3 reads CASSTGLADYEQYF. CDR3 nucleotides: TGTGCCAGCAGCACGGGACTAGCGGACTACGAGCAGTACTTC.

This clone occurred a few times. The chain is built from TRBV6-6 and TRBJ1-1, with TRBD1 matching 7 bases. The CDR3 spans 14 residues. The V and J ends lost 6 bases and 4 bases, in that order; junction bases with no gene match: 8. Per the germline V gene, CDR1 is MNHNY and CDR2 is SVGAGI (reference sequence). Here the CDR3 DNA reads TGTGCCAGCAGATTGGACAGGCGGGGCACTGAAGCTTTCTTT. Its protein is CASRLDRRGTEAFF.

This clone was observed a handful of times. J is TRBJ1-5 and V is TRBV28, with 7 bases that match TRBD1. This CDR3 contains 18 residues. Germline assignment: CDR1 MDHEN and CDR2 SYDVKM. J gave up 5 bases and V 2 bases, and 15 bases lay outside the gene matches. The CDR3 nucleotides read TGTGCCAGCAGTTTAGCGATCCTCCGGACAGGAACTTATCAGCCCCAGCATTTT. Amino acids: CASSLAILRTGTYQPQHF.

This clone was detected only a few times. Other DNA sequences of this sample code for an identical CDR3. This sequence joins TRBV5-1 and TRBJ2-7; 7 bases fit TRBD2. The germline CDR1 and CDR2 sequences are SGHRS and YFSETQ. CDR3 length equals 14 residues. V was clipped by 0 bases and J by 3 bases; unmatched bases: 3. CDR3 amino acids: CASSLGLAVYEQYF. The CDR3 DNA is TGCGCCAGCAGCTTGGGTCTAGCGGTCTACGAGCAGTACTTC. The whole variable domain, remainder taken from reference TRBV5-1 and TRBJ2-7, is KAGVTQTPRYLIKTRGQQVTLSCSPISGHRSVSWYQQTPGQGLQFLFEYFSETQRNKGNFPGRFSGRQFSNSRSEMNVSTLELGDSALYLCASSLGLAVYEQYFGPGTRLTVT.

The gene calls are TRBV28 and TRBJ2-7; D gene unclear. The CDR3 extends over 12 amino acids. V was trimmed by 5 bases and J by 5 bases, leaving 10 bases between them. The germline CDR1 and CDR2 sequences are MDHEN and SYDVKM. The CDR3 nucleotides are TGTGCCAGCAGTCCGACAAGAGACGAGCAGTACTTC. Amino acid sequence: CASSPTRDEQYF.

This chain joins TRBV11-2 and TRBJ2-5; D may match TRBD1 or TRBD2 (5 bases each). V was cut by 4 bases and J by 1 base, with 16 bases left in between. This CDR3 region has 16 residues. The V gene's germline CDR1 is SGHAT and CDR2 FQNNGV. The CDR3 protein is CASSYATRGPQETQYF. The CDR3, as DNA: TGTGCCAGCAGCTACGCGACGAGGGGACCCCAAGAGACCCAGTACTTC. The complete variable domain, with remaining parts taken from reference TRBV11-2 and TRBJ2-5, reads EAGVAQSPRYKIIEKRQSVAFWCNPISGHATLYWYQQILGQGPKLLIQFQNNGVVDDSQLPKDRFSAERLKGVDSTLKIQPAKLEDSAVYLCASSYATRGPQETQYFGPGTRLLVL.

The genes are TRBV7-9 and TRBJ1-4; D call uncertain. Germline-derived CDR1 and CDR2 are SEHNR and FQNEAQ (reference sequence). CDR3 length: 12 residues. Trimming left V 5 bases short and J 7 bases short, with 8 bases between. The CDR3 here is CASSIRSEKLFF. The CDR3 nucleotides are TGTGCCAGCAGCATACGTAGTGAAAAACTGTTTTTT.

The V gene is TRBV7-2, the J gene TRBJ2-5; 10 bases line up with TRBD2. This CDR3 has 18 residues. Germline loops: CDR1 SGHTA, CDR2 FQGNSA. V shed 4 bases, J shed 1 base, and the junction held 12 bases outside the gene matches. The DNA for the CDR3 is TGTGCCAGCAGCTCCCTCCGAACTAGCGGGACCCGCCAAGAGACCCAGTACTTC. Its translation is CASSSLRTSGTRQETQYF.

The V and J genes are TRBV5-6 and TRBJ2-4, with a tentative D call TRBD1 (5 bases). Trimming stripped 4 bases from V and 7 bases from J, with 24 bases between. The V gene's germline CDR1 is SGHDT and CDR2 YYEEEE. This CDR3 has 17 amino acids. The CDR3 DNA is TGTGCCAGCAGCGAGTTGGGCAGGGATAATGCGTATAACATTCAGTACTTC. Translating it yields CASSELGRDNAYNIQYF.

This clone was seen more than once but under ten times. The rearrangement uses TRBV4-3 and TRBJ1-6, with D unclear. The CDR3 totals 14 residues. Trimming stripped 2 bases from V and 8 bases from J, with 10 bases between. Germline loops: CDR1 LGHNA, CDR2 YSLEER. The CDR3 loop is CASSQRKDDSPLHF. The DNA of the CDR3 is TGCGCCAGCAGCCAACGGAAGGACGATTCACCCCTCCACTTT.

This clone has just a few counts. CDR3 protein: CASSYTGLTNEQFF. The CDR3 coding sequence is TGTGCCAGCAGTTACACCGGACTTACCAATGAGCAGTTCTTC. This chain connects TRBV6-6 to TRBJ2-1; TRBD2 might be the D (5 bases). Germline lookup yields CDR1 MNHNY and CDR2 SVGAGI (reference sequence). This CDR3 is built from 14 residues. Trimming cost V 2 bases and J 6 bases, with 11 bases left between them.

In this sample, this clone turned up a few times. The chain joins TRBV7-8 to TRBJ2-1; 7 bases agree with TRBD2. This CDR3 is 18 amino acids long. The germline gives CDR1 SGHVS, CDR2 FQNEAQ. V lost 2 bases and J lost 5; bases outside the gene matches: 15. In DNA form, the CDR3 reads TGTGCCAGCAGCTTATGGGGATCAGCGGGGCACCTAAACAATGAGCAGTTCTTC. Translated: CASSLWGSAGHLNNEQFF.